This passage covers 30 T cell receptor beta chains from one sample sequenced in a study of blood T cell repertoires in COVID-19. Sequencing used immunoSEQ multiplex PCR; TCRdb keeps in-frame clones, though not all of them. Of roughly 70,000 clones listed, around nine tenths were seen once; the top ten hold 6.3%. Material for sequencing was peripheral blood. All receptors derive from an older man with COVID-19, enrolled during active disease.

This chain uses TRBV24-1 with TRBJ1-2; 8 bases fit TRBD1. Germline CDR1 KGHDR, CDR2 SFDVKD. The CDR3 has 12 amino acids. V was clipped by 8 bases and J by 8 bases; unmatched bases: 6. The CDR3 DNA reads TGTGCCACCACCCTACAGGGGGAAGGCTACACCTTC. Residues: CATTLQGEGYTF.

This sequence joins TRBV2 and TRBJ2-1; maybe TRBD2 (5 bases). Germline loops: CDR1 SNHLY, CDR2 FYNNEI. Trimming removed 5 bases from V and 9 bases from J, with 11 bases in between. CDR3 length equals 12 residues. This CDR3 is CASSTLAGEQFF. The CDR3 DNA is TGTGCCAGCAGTACTCTAGCAGGTGAGCAGTTCTTC. Full variable domain (outside the CDR3, taken from reference TRBV2 and TRBJ2-1): EPEVTQTPSHQVTQMGQEVILRCVPISNHLYFYWYRQILGQKVEFLVSFYNNEISEKSEIFDDQFSVERPDGSNFTLKIRSTKLEDSAMYFCASSTLAGEQFFGPGTRLTVL.

The chain has TRBV7-2 and TRBJ1-5; the D gene is possibly TRBD1 (5 bases). CDR1 SGHTA and CDR2 FQGNSA come from the germline V gene. This CDR3 region has 16 residues. V gave up 3 bases and J gave up 0 bases, with 12 bases separating them. The CDR3 DNA reads TGTGCCAGCAGCTTCCAGGGCGGTTATAGCAATCAGCCCCAGCATTTT. Translating gives CASSFQGGYSNQPQHF.

The rearrangement uses TRBV6-5 and TRBJ1-1, with 7 bases aligning to TRBD1. The V and J ends lost 8 bases and 7 bases, in that order; junction bases with no gene match: 7. The CDR3 has 12 residues. Germline V lookup: CDR1 MNHEY, CDR2 SVGAGI. This CDR3 reads CASGHRGIEAFF. CDR3 DNA sequence: TGTGCCAGCGGCCACAGGGGAATTGAAGCTTTCTTT.

This chain joins TRBV6-5 and TRBJ1-3, with D maybe TRBD1 (5 bases). CDR1 is MNHEY, CDR2 SVGAGI, per germline. The CDR3 is 12 residues long. Written as DNA, the CDR3 is TGTGCGATTGGGCAGGGTGGAAACACCATATATTTT. It yields the protein CAIGQGGNTIYF.

CDR3 amino acids: CASNFLAGGADTQYF. The CDR3 region has the DNA TGTGCCAGCAACTTCCTAGCGGGGGGCGCAGATACGCAGTATTTT. The chain carries TRBV2 and TRBJ2-3; 11 bases map to TRBD2. The J segment lost 4 bases and the V segment lost 7 bases, leaving 7 bases of the junction unmatched. This CDR3 has 15 residues. Germline CDR1 is SNHLY and CDR2 is FYNNEI.

The chain is built from TRBV11-3 and TRBJ1-3; TRBD1 is a possible D gene (6 bases). V was clipped by 5 bases and J by 0 bases, with 11 bases between them. The length of the CDR3 is 15 residues. Germline V gene data show CDR1 as SGHNT and CDR2 as YENEEA. The CDR3 loop is CASSGGQSSGNTIYF. DNA of the CDR3: TGTGCCAGCAGCGGCGGACAGAGCTCTGGAAACACCATATATTTT.

This clone was seen a single time. The chain recombines TRBV19 with TRBJ1-2; D is undetermined. The V end lost 7 bases, the J end lost 8 bases, and 17 bases lay between the germline ends. The CDR3 sequence is 13 residues long. Per germline, CDR1 LNHDA and CDR2 SQIVND (reference sequence). The CDR3 nucleotides are TGTGCCAGTACGCTAAATTCCCATTGGGGCTACACCTTC. Its protein product is CASTLNSHWGYTF.

V gene TRBV18 combines with J gene TRBJ2-7; 7 bases agree with TRBD1. The V gene's germline CDR1 is KGHSH and CDR2 LQKENI. Germline trimming cut 4 bases from V and 0 bases from J; bases unmatched to any gene: 9. CDR3 length: 16 residues. CDR3 nucleotide sequence: TGTGCCAGCTCACTCGAAGGGGGCTCCTTCTCCTACGAGCAGTACTTC. It translates to CASSLEGGSFSYEQYF.

The chain has TRBV28 and TRBJ1-2, with D possibly TRBD1 on 5 matching bases. V shed 5 bases and J shed 6 bases, with 10 bases lying between them. Per germline, CDR1 MDHEN and CDR2 SYDVKM. The CDR3 runs 12 residues. CDR3 residues: CASSQIQDGYTF. Here the CDR3 DNA reads TGTGCCAGCAGTCAGATACAGGATGGCTACACCTTC.

Here the CDR3 DNA reads TGTGCCAGCACCTCCATGGGACAGGGGATAGGAGAGCCCCAGCATTTT. Its translation is CASTSMGQGIGEPQHF. The chain links TRBV7-2 to TRBJ1-5; 10 bases line up with TRBD1. The CDR3 is made up of 16 amino acids. CDR1 is SGHTA, CDR2 FQGNSA, per germline. J lost 8 bases, V lost 7 bases, and 14 bases had no gene match.

As concerns this clone: Likely a read error: the CDR3 ends without its conserved phenylalanine or tryptophan. This chain connects TRBV6-5 to TRBJ1-2, with 7 nucleotides matching TRBD1. The germline gives CDR1 MNHEY, CDR2 SVGAGI. CDR3 length equals 15 residues. With 8 bases clipped from V and 2 bases from J, the junction kept 11 bases outside the gene matches. The CDR3 DNA follows: TGTGCCAGCGCACCGGGACAGCGCGGGAACTATGGCTACACCCTC. Its translation is CASAPGQRGNYGYTL.

This clone was observed a handful of times. The CDR3 sequence is CASSLSHYTEAFF. In DNA form, the CDR3 reads TGTGCCAGCAGCTTGTCCCACTACACTGAAGCTTTCTTT. The V call is TRBV5-6, the J call TRBJ1-1; D remains ambiguous. CDR3 length: 13 amino acids. From germline, CDR1 is SGHDT and CDR2 YYEEEE. The ends were cut back, 1 base at V and 3 bases at J, with 7 bases in the middle.

The CDR3 protein is CASSPSGLGLEKLFF. In DNA form, the CDR3 reads TGTGCCAGCAGCCCCAGTGGATTGGGCCTAGAAAAACTGTTTTTT. The chain combines TRBV3-1 (or the pseudogene TRBV3-2) with TRBJ1-4; unclear D gene. Trimming cost V 4 bases and J 8 bases, with 17 bases left between them. Germline V gives CDR1 LGHDT, CDR2 YNNKEL (reference sequence). The CDR3 spans 15 residues.

The chain uses TRBV6-5 and TRBJ1-1, with D uncertain. V was shortened by 7 bases and J by 1 base, with 7 bases between the two germline ends. Germline values: CDR1 MNHEY, CDR2 SVGAGI. This CDR3 spans 12 amino acids. This CDR3 is CASMRENTEAFF. CDR3 nucleotides: TGTGCCAGCATGAGGGAGAACACTGAAGCTTTCTTT.

The chain employs TRBV28 and TRBJ1-1; TRBD1 matches at 9 bases. Germline-derived CDR1 and CDR2 are MDHEN and SYDVKM. The CDR3 is 16 amino acids. The trim removed 8 bases at V and 4 bases at J, leaving 14 bases unmatched. CDR3 amino acids: CASFGSSGQGTTEAFF. CDR3 in DNA: TGTGCCAGCTTTGGTAGCTCAGGACAGGGGACCACTGAAGCTTTCTTT.

The chain joins TRBV19 to TRBJ2-5, with 12 bases fitting TRBD1. The germline CDR1 and CDR2 sequences are LNHDA and SQIVND (reference sequence). The CDR3 consists of 16 residues. The J segment lost 5 bases and the V segment lost 5 bases, leaving 9 bases of the junction unmatched. CDR3: CASSALGQGALETQYF. In nucleotides, the CDR3 is TGTGCCAGTAGTGCCCTGGGACAGGGGGCTTTGGAGACCCAGTACTTC.

The chain recombines TRBV5-4 with TRBJ2-3; weak D call: TRBD2 (7 bases). The CDR3 runs to 16 residues. V was cut by 2 bases and J by 4 bases, with 17 bases left in between. Germline V gene data show CDR1 as SGHNT and CDR2 as YYREEE (reference sequence). In nucleotides, the CDR3 is TGTGCCAGCAGCTTTCCTCGGGGGGCAGTCCCAGATACGCAGTATTTT. It codes for CASSFPRGAVPDTQYF.

The chain links TRBV4-3 to TRBJ1-2; 7 nucleotides agree with TRBD1. V shed 5 bases and J 3 bases; nucleotides not matched to a gene: 9. The germline V gene has CDR1 LGHNA and CDR2 YSLEER. The CDR3 consists of 15 residues. In DNA form, the CDR3 reads TGCGCCAGCAGCGAAGGGAGGGGGCGCTACTATGGCTACACCTTC. Translating it yields CASSEGRGRYYGYTF.

The chain links TRBV5-1 to TRBJ2-3, with 8 bases matching TRBD2. The germline gives CDR1 SGHRS, CDR2 YFSETQ. Germline trimming cut 5 bases from V and 4 bases from J; bases unmatched to any gene: 6. This CDR3 comprises 14 residues. Here the CDR3 DNA reads TGCGCCAGCAGGGCGGGGGGCTATGCAGATACGCAGTATTTT. It yields the protein CASRAGGYADTQYF.

The chain has TRBV6-5 and TRBJ2-3; a weak D match, TRBD2 (5 bases). The germline V gene encodes CDR1 MNHEY and CDR2 SVGAGI. V lost 6 bases to trimming and J lost 12 bases, with 19 bases between them. The CDR3 extends over 13 amino acids. CDR3 loop: CASRSGSLEAQYF. The CDR3 DNA reads as TGTGCCAGCAGAAGCGGTTCACTTGAGGCCCAGTATTTT.

The chain couples TRBV7-2 to TRBJ1-5; D not resolved. The CDR3 sequence is 14 residues long. Germline lookup yields CDR1 SGHTA and CDR2 FQGNSA. V lost 5 bases to trimming and J lost 3 bases, with 11 bases between them. CDR3 sequence: CASSPRRLNQPQHF. The CDR3 bases are TGTGCCAGCAGCCCCAGGAGGCTCAATCAGCCCCAGCATTTT.

This clone was seen more than once but under ten times. The V call is TRBV7-9, the J call TRBJ2-3; the D gene is possibly TRBD2 (6 bases). Germline CDR1 is SEHNR and CDR2 is FQNEAQ (reference sequence). The CDR3 is made up of 13 amino acids. Trimming took off 5 bases at V and 6 bases at J, with 12 bases between the two ends. CDR3 region: CASSPWDSDTQYF. CDR3 bases: TGTGCCAGCAGCCCTTGGGACTCGGATACGCAGTATTTT.

The V call is TRBV5-8, the J call TRBJ2-1, with D uncertain. The CDR3 totals 8 residues. Trimming removed 5 bases at V and 12 bases at J, with 3 bases between. Per the germline V gene, CDR1 is SGHTS and CDR2 is YDEGEE. CDR3 DNA: TGTGCCAGCAGGGCGCAGTTCTTC. Its protein is CASRAQFF.

The V and J genes are TRBV18 and TRBJ1-1; 9 positions match TRBD1. Germline CDR1 and CDR2: KGHSH and LQKENI. The CDR3 spans 15 residues. V shed 6 bases and J 0 bases; nucleotides not matched to a gene: 5. The CDR3 DNA follows: TGTGCCAGCTCGCGGGACAGGGCCATGAACACTGAAGCTTTCTTT. Its translation: CASSRDRAMNTEAFF.

The chain couples TRBV11-1 to TRBJ1-1; TRBD1 might be the D (6 bases). Trimming took off 1 base at V and 11 bases at J, with 23 bases between the two ends. CDR1 SGHAT and CDR2 FQDESV come from the germline V gene (reference sequence). This CDR3 comprises 16 residues. The CDR3 nucleotides read TGTGCCAGCAGCTTAGTGGACGTTACACAGGGAACTGGCGCTTTCTTT. This sequence encodes CASSLVDVTQGTGAFF.

In DNA form, the CDR3 reads TGTGCCAGCAGCGCGACCCGGGACTACGAGCAGTACTTC. It encodes CASSATRDYEQYF. This chain uses TRBV7-8 with TRBJ2-7, with D perhaps TRBD2 (5 bases). Germline V CDR1 and CDR2: SGHVS, FQNEAQ. The germline V and J ends were trimmed by 5 bases and 3 bases, with 11 bases remaining between them. This CDR3 contains 13 residues.

The V and J genes are TRBV7-6 and TRBJ1-1; no definite D call. This CDR3 is 13 amino acids long. Trimming removed 7 bases from V and 4 bases from J, with 13 bases in between. Germline V gene sequence: CDR1 SGHVS, CDR2 FNYEAQ. The CDR3 nucleotides are TGTGCCAGCATCCGGCGGGGTGGCACTGAAGCTTTCTTT. The encoded protein is CASIRRGGTEAFF.

The chain joins TRBV24-1 to TRBJ1-2, with D perhaps matching TRBD1 (6 bases). The length of the CDR3 is 17 residues. Between the trimmed V and J ends, which lost 2 bases and 1 base, there was a span of 16 bases. Looked up from germline, CDR1 is KGHDR and CDR2 is SFDVKD. The chain's CDR3 is CATSDWTDKLHNYGYTF. The CDR3 DNA reads TGTGCCACCAGTGATTGGACAGATAAGTTACATAACTATGGCTACACCTTC.

CDR3 region: CAITSRKTGAEAFF. The CDR3 nucleotides read TGTGCCATTACCTCCCGTAAGACAGGAGCTGAAGCTTTCTTT. The V and J genes are TRBV2 and TRBJ1-1, with D tentatively TRBD1 (6 bases). The CDR3 totals 14 residues. The germline CDR1 and CDR2 sequences are SNHLY and FYNNEI. Trimming shortened V by 10 bases and J by 6 bases, and 21 bases separated the two germline ends.